One sample yielded the 18 T cell receptor beta chains listed below, sequenced in a study of CD4 T cell repertoires in COVID-19 (dated by TCRdb to about 2021). Reading the label with the study, this specimen's time point is: sample from a COVID-19-recovered individual after infection. Preparation of the library involved the immunoSEQ multiplex PCR assay. TCRdb's version of the immuneACCESS table is confined to in-frame rearrangements and falls short of the full clone set. An unresolved V gene accounts for under half of the shortfall where checked; the remainder is of unknown origin. This sample lists approximately 75,000 clones; 83% were detected once. Of the sample, around 0.6% falls within the top ten clones. The sample in question was CD4+ T cells from peripheral blood, obtained after recovery from COVID-19. These receptors were taken from a human donor who had COVID-19.

The V call is TRBV14, the J call TRBJ2-5; D possibly corresponds to TRBD1 (6 bases). CDR1 and CDR2 (germline): SGHDN, FVKESK. CDR3 length: 14 residues. V shed 3 bases and J shed 5 bases, with 13 bases lying between them. The DNA of the CDR3 is TGTGCCAGCAGCCAGAGCAACAGGGCGGAGACCCAGTACTTC. Translated, it gives CASSQSNRAETQYF.

The chain employs TRBV2 and TRBJ2-1, with D hard to call. CDR1 is SNHLY and CDR2 is FYNNEI in the germline V gene. The CDR3 is 12 residues long. Trimming took 2 bases from V and 6 from J, leaving 5 bases between them. As DNA, the CDR3 is TGTGCCAGCAGTGAACAGGTCAATGAGCAGTTCTTC. This sequence encodes CASSEQVNEQFF.

This clone has more than one count but fewer than ten. The J gene is TRBJ1-5, the V gene TRBV27, with D unclear. The CDR3 loop spans 15 amino acids. The germline CDR1 and CDR2 sequences are MNHEY and SMNVEV (reference sequence). V was clipped by 2 bases and J by 4 bases, with 12 bases between them. This CDR3 reads CASSLGAYENQPQHF. The CDR3 DNA follows: TGTGCCAGCAGTTTAGGAGCGTACGAAAATCAGCCCCAGCATTTT.

This clone has only a few counts. The chain recombines TRBV2 with TRBJ1-5; no definite D call. The V end was cut by 4 bases, the J end by 6 bases, with 10 bases between. The V gene's germline CDR1 is SNHLY and CDR2 FYNNEI. This CDR3 comprises 13 residues. CDR3 amino acids: CASSGGLSQPQHF. Written as DNA, the CDR3 is TGTGCCAGCAGTGGGGGATTGAGTCAGCCCCAGCATTTT.

This clone was observed a single time. The chain is built from TRBV11-2 and TRBJ2-4, with 7 bases fitting TRBD1. Germline-derived CDR1 and CDR2 are SGHAT and FQNNGV. This CDR3 has 16 amino acids. The V and J ends lost 4 bases and 6 bases, in that order; junction bases with no gene match: 12. This CDR3 is CASSSRGTAKGNIQYF. The CDR3 bases are TGTGCCAGCAGCTCTCGAGGGACAGCCAAGGGAAACATTCAGTACTTC.

The chain carries TRBV29-1 and TRBJ1-3; tentatively, D is TRBD1 (5 bases). Trimming left V 3 bases short and J 4 bases short, with 13 bases between. Germline lookup yields CDR1 SQVTM and CDR2 ANQGSEA. CDR3 length equals 14 residues. The CDR3 bases are TGCAGCGTTGATCTCGGGGGATACGGAAACACCATATATTTT. It is translated as CSVDLGGYGNTIYF.

This clone was seen only once. This chain joins TRBV7-8 and TRBJ2-5; D possibly uses TRBD1 or TRBD2 (5 bases each). Trimming shortened V by 10 bases and J by 2 bases, and 14 bases separated the two germline ends. CDR1 SGHVS and CDR2 FQNEAQ come from the germline V gene. The CDR3 totals 13 residues. CDR3 in DNA: TGTGCCATCCGGGACCCTCCGCAAGAGACCCAGTACTTC. Translated, it gives CAIRDPPQETQYF.

This clone showed up just once. V is TRBV4-2 and J is TRBJ1-4; possible D gene TRBD1, 5 bases. Germline CDR1 and CDR2: LGHNA and YNFKEQ. Trimming took 0 bases from V and 3 from J, leaving 11 bases between them. The CDR3 length is 16 residues. The DNA for the CDR3 is TGTGCCAGCAGCCAAGAGGGGGGTAGGTCTAATGAAAAACTGTTTTTT. It translates to CASSQEGGRSNEKLFF.

This clone was seen only once. V gene TRBV7-6 combines with J gene TRBJ2-7, with D maybe TRBD1 (5 bases). Per germline, CDR1 SGHVS and CDR2 FNYEAQ. V was trimmed by 5 bases and J by 4 bases, leaving 12 bases between them. The CDR3 is 13 residues long. This CDR3 reads CASSQTQGYEQYF. CDR3 sequence (DNA): TGTGCCAGCAGCCAAACTCAGGGTTACGAGCAGTACTTC.

The CDR3 DNA reads TGCAGTGCTAGTATCCTGGGAGATACGCAGTATTTT. It encodes CSASILGDTQYF. V usage is TRBV20-1 and J usage is TRBJ2-3; D gene uncertain. The CDR3 length is 12 residues. V was clipped by 3 bases and J by 5 bases, with 9 bases between them. Germline loops: CDR1 DFQATT, CDR2 SNEGSKA (reference sequence).

This sequence joins TRBV5-1 and TRBJ2-5; D call uncertain. The CDR3 loop spans 12 amino acids. Germline lookup yields CDR1 SGHRS and CDR2 YFSETQ. Trimming removed 0 bases from V and 6 bases from J, with 6 bases in between. CDR3 nucleotide sequence: TGCGCCAGCAGCTTGGACTGGAAGACCCAGTACTTC. Amino acid sequence: CASSLDWKTQYF.

The chain uses TRBV3-1 (or the pseudogene TRBV3-2) and TRBJ2-3, with TRBD2 identical over 7 bases. Trimming at V came to 6 bases and at J to 5 bases, leaving 2 bases not matched to a gene. The length of the CDR3 is 12 residues. Germline V CDR1 and CDR2: LGHDT, YNNKEL (reference sequence). For the CDR3, the DNA is TGTGCCAGCAGGGGACTACTAGATACGCAGTATTTT. This sequence encodes CASRGLLDTQYF.

The rearrangement links TRBV5-6 to TRBJ1-4; TRBD1 is a possible D gene (5 bases). The V end was cut by 0 bases, the J end by 2 bases, with 5 bases between. The CDR3 sequence is 14 residues long. Germline V lookup: CDR1 SGHDT, CDR2 YYEEEE. The CDR3 region is CASSLAGTNEKLFF. Written as DNA, the CDR3 is TGTGCCAGCAGCTTGGCAGGGACTAATGAAAAACTGTTTTTT. Variable domain in full (rest from reference TRBV5-6 and TRBJ1-4): DAGVTQSPTHLIKTRGQQVTLRCSPKSGHDTVSWYQQALGQGPQFIFQYYEEEERQRGNFPDRFSGHQFPNYSSELNVNALLLGDSALYLCASSLAGTNEKLFFGSGTQLSVL.

The chain couples TRBV15 to TRBJ2-3, with D perhaps TRBD2 (6 bases). The CDR3 loop spans 16 amino acids. Germline V gives CDR1 LNHNV, CDR2 YYDKDF (reference sequence). V dropped 1 base and J dropped 4 bases, with 15 bases sitting between them. Here the CDR3 reads CATSRVSGSGADTQYF. The CDR3 nucleotides are TGTGCCACCAGCAGAGTTTCCGGGAGCGGAGCAGATACGCAGTATTTT.

V is TRBV6-2 or TRBV6-3 and J is TRBJ1-2; no firm D call. In germline, CDR1 is MNHEY, CDR2 SVGEGT. Trimming removed 2 bases from V and 6 bases from J, with 13 bases in between. This CDR3 has 14 amino acids. The DNA for the CDR3 is TGTGCCAGCAGTTACGCGGATAAACGCAATGGCTACACCTTC. Protein: CASSYADKRNGYTF.

The V and J genes are TRBV28 and TRBJ2-7; D unresolved. Germline V gives CDR1 MDHEN, CDR2 SYDVKM. CDR3 length: 15 residues. V gave up 8 bases and J gave up 0 bases, with 17 bases separating them. The chain's CDR3 is CASGHVTVSSYEQYF. In nucleotides, the CDR3 is TGTGCCAGCGGGCACGTGACTGTGAGCTCCTACGAGCAGTACTTC.

The sample holds one count of this clone. The genes are TRBV9 and TRBJ1-6; no reliable D call. V dropped 0 bases and J dropped 11 bases, with 9 bases sitting between them. Germline CDR1 is SGDLS and CDR2 is YYNGEE. The CDR3 has 13 amino acids. CDR3 in DNA: TGTGCCAGCAGCGTAGCTGAGGCGGCACCCCTCCACTTT. This sequence encodes CASSVAEAAPLHF.

The chain recombines TRBV18 with TRBJ2-2; 8 bases agree with TRBD1. The germline CDR1 and CDR2 sequences are KGHSH and LQKENI. The CDR3 contains 15 residues. After removal of 6 bases from V and 5 bases from J, the junction contained 8 bases not matched to a gene. CDR3: CASSRGQGRTGELFF. CDR3 DNA: TGTGCCAGCTCCCGAGGACAGGGACGGACCGGGGAGCTGTTTTTT.